This T cell receptor beta chain derives from a study of TIL therapy for anti-PD-1-resistant metastatic lung cancer. Looking at the study overall: Patients then received nivolumab; progressors got lymphodepletion, TIL and IL-2. Patients had a median age of almost 55 years (range about 35-85). Most patients had lung adenocarcinoma; a handful of tumors were EGFR-mutant, two ALK-rearranged; half smoked currently or formerly. General study points: After infusion, TIL clonotypes partly replaced peripheral T cells and declined over months.

As for time point: pre-treatment sample, taken before nivolumab and TIL therapy. Details on this clone: What it binds is not known.

The immunoSEQ assay was v3. This table comes from immunoSEQ multiplex PCR, and its TCRdb copy is limited to in-frame clones, with some not included. The profile covers tens of thousands of clones, with over 70% appearing a single time and about 5.7% taken by the ten largest. V shed 0 bases, J shed 3 bases, and the junction held 4 bases outside the gene matches. CDR1 is LGHNA, CDR2 YSLEER, per germline. The CDR3 runs 16 residues. The TCR sequence derives from a person aged 25-85 years with non-small cell lung cancer. This chain uses TRBV4-3 with TRBJ2-3; TRBD2 agrees at 9 bases. Sequencing was performed on blood, taken at baseline. The CDR3 is CASSQDAGGQTDTQYF. In DNA, the CDR3 is TGCGCCAGCAGCCAAGATGCGGGGGGGCAAACAGATACGCAGTATTTT.